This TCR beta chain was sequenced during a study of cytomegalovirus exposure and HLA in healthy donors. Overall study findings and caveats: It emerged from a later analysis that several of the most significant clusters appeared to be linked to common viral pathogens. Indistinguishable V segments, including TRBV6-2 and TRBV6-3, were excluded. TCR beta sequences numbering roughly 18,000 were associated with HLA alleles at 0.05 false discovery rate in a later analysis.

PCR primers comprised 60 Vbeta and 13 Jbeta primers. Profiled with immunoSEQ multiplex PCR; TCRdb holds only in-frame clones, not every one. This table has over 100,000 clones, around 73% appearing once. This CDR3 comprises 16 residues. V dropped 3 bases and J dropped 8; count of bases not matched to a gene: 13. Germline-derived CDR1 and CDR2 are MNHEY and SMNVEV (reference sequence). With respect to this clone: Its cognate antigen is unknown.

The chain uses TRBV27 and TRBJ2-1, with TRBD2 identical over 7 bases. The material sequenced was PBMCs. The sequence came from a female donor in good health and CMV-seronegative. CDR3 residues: CASSFLSFGRRHEQFF. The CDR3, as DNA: TGTGCCAGCAGTTTTCTGAGCTTCGGGAGGAGGCATGAGCAGTTCTTC.